Described below is a single TCR beta chain sequence and its context. These data belong to a study of blood T cell repertoires in COVID-19. Across the study: Sites across the United States, Italy and Spain contributed samples from acute and convalescent COVID-19. Sources were T cells, B-cell-depleted T cells, or PBMCs; the material itself was cDNA or gDNA.

Deletions cut 5 bases from V and 1 base from J, with 4 bases between. Germline V gene sequence: CDR1 SGHTS, CDR2 YDEGEE. This CDR3 contains 13 residues. Authors' processing steps: Researchers report that nucleated cell counts were estimated from reference gene primer amplification. Method: immunoSEQ multiplex PCR; TCRdb's copy keeps in-frame clones and lacks some. V, J and clone size reflect that table, while D and trimming were determined from the DNA. The repertoire holds around 110,000 clones, with more than 80% as singletons. The sequenced material came from peripheral blood. This chain links TRBV5-8 with TRBJ2-6; no firm D call. The receptor comes from a man aged 40-50 years with acute or convalescent COVID-19. DNA for the CDR3: TGTGCCAGCAGTCTGTCTGGGGCCAACGTCCTGACTTTC. It specifies CASSLSGANVLTF.